These 19 T cell receptor beta chains came from one sample sequenced in a study of T cells in Graves' hyperthyroidism and ophthalmopathy. TCR beta CDR3 regions were amplified from RNA. Initially, a first-round RT-PCR of the TCR CDR3 employed the HTBI primer set. A single record per CDR3 protein comes from TCRdb applying MiXCR to the multiplex PCR reads. The sample lists hundreds of thousands of distinct CDR3 sequences; under 15% were seen once. Material: blood. These receptors came from a woman aged 25-40 years with Graves' hyperthyroidism.

This chain links TRBV27 with TRBJ1-2; possibly TRBD1 for D (5 bases). This CDR3 has 17 residues. V gave up 1 base and J gave up 4 bases, with 19 bases separating them. The V gene's germline CDR1 is MNHEY and CDR2 SMNVEV (reference sequence). CDR3 amino acids: CASSLWGIPPEGYGYTF. DNA of the CDR3: TGTGCCAGCAGTTTATGGGGGATCCCGCCAGAGGGCTATGGCTACACCTTC.

This clonotype has just a few counts. V and J are TRBV12-3 or TRBV12-4 and TRBJ1-5; weak D call: TRBD1 (5 bases). The CDR3 has 15 amino acids. The germline V and J ends were trimmed by 6 bases and 7 bases, with 19 bases remaining between them. CDR3 nucleotide sequence: TGTGCCAGCAGGGTGGATGGGGGGTTAAGCCAGCCCCAGCATTTT. Amino acids: CASRVDGGLSQPQHF.

This chain joins TRBV5-5 and TRBJ1-2; D unclear. CDR1 SGHKS and CDR2 YYEKEE come from the germline V gene (reference sequence). The length of the CDR3 is 15 residues. V lost 0 bases and J lost 5, with 14 bases in between. The CDR3 DNA reads as TGTGCCAGCAGCTTGGAGGTGGGCCGCCGGTATGGCTACACCTTC. Encoded protein: CASSLEVGRRYGYTF. The variable domain in full, completed from reference TRBV5-5 and TRBJ1-2, reads DAGVTQSPTHLIKTRGQQVTLRCSPISGHKSVSWYQQVLGQGPQFIFQYYEKEERGRGNFPDRFSARQFPNYSSELNVNALLLGDSALYLCASSLEVGRRYGYTFGSGTRLTVV.

This clonotype was detected ten times or more. The chain joins TRBV3-1 to TRBJ2-1, with 8 nucleotides matching TRBD2. This CDR3 has 16 amino acids. Germline CDR1 and CDR2: LGHDT and YNNKEL (reference sequence). J gave up 0 bases and V 5 bases, and 6 bases lay outside the gene matches. The CDR3 is CASSSFGTSSYNEQFF. The CDR3 DNA sequence: TGTGCCAGCAGCTCATTTGGGACTAGCTCCTACAATGAGCAGTTCTTC.

This clonotype was seen a few times. CDR3 region: CASRGQGAWTEAFF. The CDR3 DNA is TGTGCCAGTAGGGGACAGGGGGCTTGGACTGAAGCTTTCTTT. V and J are TRBV19 and TRBJ1-1; 12 bases fit TRBD1. This CDR3 is 14 amino acids long. V shed 6 bases, J shed 5 bases, and the junction held 4 bases outside the gene matches. CDR1 is LNHDA and CDR2 is SQIVND in the germline V gene (reference sequence).

At least ten counts were recorded for this clonotype. The chain recombines TRBV2 with TRBJ2-7, with D unclear. The germline V gene encodes CDR1 SNHLY and CDR2 FYNNEI. The CDR3 extends over 12 amino acids. With 2 bases removed from V and 8 bases from J, the gap between germline ends came to 10 bases. For the CDR3, the DNA is TGTGCCAGCAGTGAAAACGGTTACCAGCAGTACTTC. This codes for CASSENGYQQYF.

This clonotype was recorded many times. J is TRBJ2-7 and V is TRBV28, with D perhaps matching TRBD1 or TRBD2 (5 bases each). Germline loops: CDR1 MDHEN, CDR2 SYDVKM. The CDR3 covers 14 residues. The germline V and J ends were trimmed by 7 bases and 7 bases, with 20 bases remaining between them. The CDR3 DNA reads as TGTGCCAGCACCCCAGGGCGAATTTCGGGGGAGCAGTACTTC. It codes for CASTPGRISGEQYF.

As for this clonotype: A read error may account for a junction end that differs from germline. V and J are TRBV6-9 and TRBJ2-2; no clear D. This CDR3 comprises 17 residues. Germline CDR1 is MNHGY and CDR2 is SVAAGI. The CDR3 region is CASSDPLESLNTGELFF. The CDR3 region has the DNA TGCGCCAGCAGTGACCCCCTGGAATCCTTGAACACCGGGGAGCTGTTTTTT.

Ten or more counts support this clonotype. V and J are TRBV7-8 and TRBJ2-1; TRBD2 matches at 9 bases. The trim removed 4 bases at V and 5 bases at J, leaving 12 bases unmatched. Germline values: CDR1 SGHVS, CDR2 FQNEAQ. CDR3 length equals 17 residues. As DNA, the CDR3 is TGTGCCAGCAGCTCCTTAGCGGGAGCGGGAACGCACAATGAGCAGTTCTTC. This encodes CASSSLAGAGTHNEQFF.

In its sample, this clonotype was seen a few times. V usage is TRBV9 and J usage is TRBJ1-1; the D is unclear. This CDR3 is built from 13 residues. Deletions cut 4 bases from V and 4 bases from J, with 11 bases between. Per the germline V gene, CDR1 is SGDLS and CDR2 is YYNGEE. Written as DNA, the CDR3 is TGTGCCAGCAGCCCTGGGGTCACCACTGAAGCTTTCTTT. It encodes CASSPGVTTEAFF.

The table lists this clonotype with many counts. V usage is TRBV18 and J usage is TRBJ2-3; D call uncertain. The ends were cut back, 0 bases at V and 5 bases at J, with 15 bases in the middle. This CDR3 is built from 16 residues. The germline CDR1 and CDR2 sequences are KGHSH and LQKENI. CDR3 DNA: TGTGCCAGCTCACCACCGGTCCCACGAGTCCAAGATACGCAGTATTTT. Its translation is CASSPPVPRVQDTQYF.

This clonotype appeared a few times. The chain links TRBV5-1 to TRBJ2-3; D is ambiguous. The CDR3 is 14 residues long. V was trimmed by 0 bases and J by 0 bases, leaving 5 bases between them. Germline CDR1 SGHRS, CDR2 YFSETQ. CDR3 sequence: CASSLVRSTDTQYF. Written as DNA, the CDR3 is TGCGCCAGCAGCTTGGTCCGGAGCACAGATACGCAGTATTTT. The full variable domain, its missing parts supplied by reference TRBV5-1 and TRBJ2-3, is KAGVTQTPRYLIKTRGQQVTLSCSPISGHRSVSWYQQTPGQGLQFLFEYFSETQRNKGNFPGRFSGRQFSNSRSEMNVSTLELGDSALYLCASSLVRSTDTQYFGPGTRLTVL.

The sample holds many counts of this clonotype. The chain couples TRBV15 to TRBJ2-5; TRBD2 aligns across 11 bases. The length of the CDR3 is 18 residues. Germline V CDR1 and CDR2: LNHNV, YYDKDF (reference sequence). J lost 4 bases, V lost 5 bases, and 15 bases had no gene match. CDR3 sequence (DNA): TGTGCCACCAGCTTCGGACTAGCGGGCTCCCGAGGGGGAGAGACCCAGTACTTC. This translates into CATSFGLAGSRGGETQYF. Filled out from reference TRBV15 and TRBJ2-5, the complete variable domain reads DAMVIQNPRYQVTQFGKPVTLSCSQTLNHNVMYWYQQKSSQAPKLLFHYYDKDFNNEADTPDNFQSRRPNTSFCFLDIRSPGLGDTAMYLCATSFGLAGSRGGETQYFGPGTRLLVL.

This clonotype was recorded a few times. One end of the junction fails to match germline, which may point to a read error. V gene TRBV6-1 combines with J gene TRBJ1-5; no clear D. Germline CDR1 reads MNHNS; CDR2 reads SASEGT. The CDR3 runs 14 residues. CDR3 sequence (DNA): TGTGCCAGTAGTGACATGCTTCGTAATCAGCCCCAGCATTTT. This codes for CASSDMLRNQPQHF.

This clonotype has at least ten counts. This chain uses TRBV20-1 with TRBJ2-1; 8 bases line up with TRBD2. This CDR3 comprises 15 residues. Trimming at V came to 3 bases and at J to 0 bases, leaving 4 bases not matched to a gene. Germline CDR1 is DFQATT and CDR2 is SNEGSKA (reference sequence). In nucleotides, the CDR3 is TGCAGTGCTAGGGAGGCGGGAGGCTCCTACAATGAGCAGTTCTTC. This encodes CSAREAGGSYNEQFF.

This clonotype has a handful of counts. V gene TRBV28 combines with J gene TRBJ2-7; 10 nucleotides agree with TRBD1. V lost 4 bases and J lost 4; bases outside the gene matches: 10. CDR1 is MDHEN and CDR2 is SYDVKM in the germline V gene. The CDR3 sequence is 16 residues long. The CDR3 is CASSSHTGTGEYEQYF. CDR3 nucleotides: TGTGCCAGCAGTTCACACACCGGGACAGGGGAGTACGAGCAGTACTTC.

This clonotype was seen a handful of times. This rearrangement joins TRBV5-1 to TRBJ2-2; unclear D gene. The germline V and J ends were trimmed by 0 bases and 6 bases, with 15 bases remaining between them. CDR1 is SGHRS, CDR2 YFSETQ, per germline. The CDR3 is 16 amino acids. CDR3 residues: CASSLEGRKNAGELFF. In DNA, the CDR3 is TGCGCCAGCAGCTTGGAGGGCAGAAAAAACGCCGGGGAGCTGTTTTTT. Looking up the rest from reference TRBV5-1 and TRBJ2-2 gives the full variable domain: KAGVTQTPRYLIKTRGQQVTLSCSPISGHRSVSWYQQTPGQGLQFLFEYFSETQRNKGNFPGRFSGRQFSNSRSEMNVSTLELGDSALYLCASSLEGRKNAGELFFGEGSRLTVL.

This clonotype was recorded a few times. The chain has TRBV5-1 and TRBJ1-1; possible D gene TRBD1, 6 bases. The V end lost 8 bases, the J end lost 5 bases, and 16 bases lay between the germline ends. The germline gives CDR1 SGHRS, CDR2 YFSETQ. The CDR3 consists of 13 residues. CDR3: CASNLGGQTEAFF. The CDR3 bases are TGCGCCAGTAACCTAGGGGGGCAGACTGAAGCTTTCTTT.

The table lists this clonotype with many counts. V usage is TRBV11-2 and J usage is TRBJ1-5, with D unclear. CDR3 size: 13 residues. Germline V gene sequence: CDR1 SGHAT, CDR2 FQNNGV. Trimming cost V 0 bases and J 9 bases, with 9 bases left between them. The DNA for the CDR3 is TGTGCCAGCAGCTTAGAGGTAATCGGGCCCCAGCATTTT. This codes for CASSLEVIGPQHF.